Judged by abundance, the clone carrying this T cell receptor (beta chain) is medium-sized. Its specificity is unknown. This specimen belongs to a study of metastatic and nonmetastatic thyroid tumors. Study background: Repertoires of blood and of tissue (tumor or nodule) from malignant and benign thyroid patients were compared. General study findings and limits: Malignant tumors reportedly showed significantly higher TCR beta diversity than benign nodules in both blood and tumor.

Prior to thyroid surgery, none of the patients had received any treatment. Germline-derived CDR1 and CDR2 are MNHNS and SASEGT. The CDR3 spans 15 residues. Trimming removed 2 bases from V and 0 bases from J; junction bases left unmatched: 4. Original processing notes: For papillary thyroid cancer, a distant-metastasis classifier was constructed from CDR3 differences observed across clinicopathological groups. TCRdb re-analyzed the PCR reads using MiXCR. The V and J calls shown here were made by TCRdb, not taken from the authors' results. Of approximately 30,000 clones listed, around 22% are singletons.

V is TRBV6-1 and J is TRBJ2-7; TRBD1 matches 7 bases. This clonotype originated in a female donor with papillary thyroid cancer or a benign thyroid nodule (not recorded which). Some clones in this sample may be carry-over from other donors' samples. Sequencing input: blood. Here the CDR3 reads CASSEYRGSSYEQYF. CDR3 bases: TGTGCCAGCAGTGAATACAGGGGATCCTCCTACGAGCAGTACTTC.